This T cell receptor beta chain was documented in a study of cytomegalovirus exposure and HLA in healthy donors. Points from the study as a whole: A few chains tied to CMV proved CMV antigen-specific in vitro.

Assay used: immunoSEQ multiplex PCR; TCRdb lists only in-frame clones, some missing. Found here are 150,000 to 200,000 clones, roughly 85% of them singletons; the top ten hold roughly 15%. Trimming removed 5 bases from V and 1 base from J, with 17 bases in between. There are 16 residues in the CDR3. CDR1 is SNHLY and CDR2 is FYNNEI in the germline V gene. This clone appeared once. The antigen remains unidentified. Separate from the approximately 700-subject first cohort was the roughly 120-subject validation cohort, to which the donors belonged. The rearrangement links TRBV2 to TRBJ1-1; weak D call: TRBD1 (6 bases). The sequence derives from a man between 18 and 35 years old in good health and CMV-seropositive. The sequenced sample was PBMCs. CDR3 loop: CASSLLPGQTNTEAFF. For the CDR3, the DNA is TGTGCCAGCAGTCTACTCCCGGGACAAACGAACACTGAAGCTTTCTTT.